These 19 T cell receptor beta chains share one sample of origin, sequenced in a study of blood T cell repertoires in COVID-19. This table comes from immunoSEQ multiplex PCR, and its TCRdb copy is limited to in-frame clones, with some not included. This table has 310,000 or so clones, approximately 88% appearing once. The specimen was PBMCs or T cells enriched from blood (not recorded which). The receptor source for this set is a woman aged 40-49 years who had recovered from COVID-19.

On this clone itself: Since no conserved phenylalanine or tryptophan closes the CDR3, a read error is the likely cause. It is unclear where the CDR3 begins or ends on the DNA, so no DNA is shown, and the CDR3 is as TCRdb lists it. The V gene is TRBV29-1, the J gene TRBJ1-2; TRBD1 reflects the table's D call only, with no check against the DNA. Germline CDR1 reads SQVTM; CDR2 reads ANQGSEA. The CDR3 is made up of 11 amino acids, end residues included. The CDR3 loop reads CSVEANQGGPL.

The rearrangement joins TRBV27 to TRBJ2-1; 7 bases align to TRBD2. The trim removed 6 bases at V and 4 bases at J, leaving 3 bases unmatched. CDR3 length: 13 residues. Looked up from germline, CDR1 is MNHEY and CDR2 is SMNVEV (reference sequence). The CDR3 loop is CASRRLAYNEQFF. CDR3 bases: TGTGCCAGCAGGCGACTAGCATACAATGAGCAGTTCTTC.

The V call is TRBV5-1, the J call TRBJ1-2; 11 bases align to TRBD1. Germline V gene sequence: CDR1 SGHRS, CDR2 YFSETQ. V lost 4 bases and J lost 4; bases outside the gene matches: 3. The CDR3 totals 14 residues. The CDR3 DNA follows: TGCGCCAGCAGCGGACAGGGGGCCGGCTATGGCTACACCTTC. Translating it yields CASSGQGAGYGYTF.

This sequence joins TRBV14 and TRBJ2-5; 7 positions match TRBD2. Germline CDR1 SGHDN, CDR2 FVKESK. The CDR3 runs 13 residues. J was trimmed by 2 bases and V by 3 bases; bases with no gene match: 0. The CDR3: CASSQGLQETQYF. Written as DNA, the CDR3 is TGTGCCAGCAGCCAGGGACTACAAGAGACCCAGTACTTC.

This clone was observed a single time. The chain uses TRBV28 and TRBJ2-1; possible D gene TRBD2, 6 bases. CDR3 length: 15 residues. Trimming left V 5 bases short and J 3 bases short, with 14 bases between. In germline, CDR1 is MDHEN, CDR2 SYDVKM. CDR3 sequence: CASSVSGIHYNEQFF. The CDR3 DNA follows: TGTGCCAGCAGTGTTAGCGGCATTCACTACAATGAGCAGTTCTTC.

This chain's CDR3 is CASRQPGQRAAYEQYF. Written as DNA, the CDR3 is TGTGCCAGCAGGCAGCCGGGACAGAGGGCGGCCTACGAGCAGTACTTC. The chain combines TRBV28 with TRBJ2-7; 7 bases line up with TRBD1. The J segment lost 2 bases and the V segment lost 6 bases, leaving 13 bases of the junction unmatched. The CDR3 sequence is 16 residues long. Germline assignment: CDR1 MDHEN and CDR2 SYDVKM.

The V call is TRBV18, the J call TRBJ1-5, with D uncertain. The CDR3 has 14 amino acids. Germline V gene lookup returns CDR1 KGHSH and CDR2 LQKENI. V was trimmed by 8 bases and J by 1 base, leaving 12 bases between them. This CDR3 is CASDEGGSNQPQHF. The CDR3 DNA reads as TGTGCCAGCGACGAGGGAGGGAGCAATCAGCCCCAGCATTTT.

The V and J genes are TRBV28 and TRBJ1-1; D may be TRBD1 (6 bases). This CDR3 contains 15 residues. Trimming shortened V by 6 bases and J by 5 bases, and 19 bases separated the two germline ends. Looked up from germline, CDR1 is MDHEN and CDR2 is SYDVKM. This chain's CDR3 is CASSPGGGLRTEAFF. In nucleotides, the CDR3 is TGTGCCAGCAGCCCGGGCGGGGGCCTTCGGACTGAAGCTTTCTTT.

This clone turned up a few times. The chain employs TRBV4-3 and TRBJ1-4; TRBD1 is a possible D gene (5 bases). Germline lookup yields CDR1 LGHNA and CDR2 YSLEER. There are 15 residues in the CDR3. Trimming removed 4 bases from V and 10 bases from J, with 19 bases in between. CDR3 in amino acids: CASSPTGISDGKLFF. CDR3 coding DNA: TGCGCCAGCAGCCCTACAGGTATATCTGACGGAAAACTGTTTTTT.

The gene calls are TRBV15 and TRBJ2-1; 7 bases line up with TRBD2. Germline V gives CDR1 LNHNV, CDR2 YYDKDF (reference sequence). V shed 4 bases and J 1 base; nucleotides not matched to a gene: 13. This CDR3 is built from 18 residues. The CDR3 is CATSTLGGGIASYNEQFF. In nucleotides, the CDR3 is TGTGCCACCAGCACCCTTGGGGGAGGGATCGCGTCCTACAATGAGCAGTTCTTC. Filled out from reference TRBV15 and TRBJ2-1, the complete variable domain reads DAMVIQNPRYQVTQFGKPVTLSCSQTLNHNVMYWYQQKSSQAPKLLFHYYDKDFNNEADTPDNFQSRRPNTSFCFLDIRSPGLGDTAMYLCATSTLGGGIASYNEQFFGPGTRLTVL.

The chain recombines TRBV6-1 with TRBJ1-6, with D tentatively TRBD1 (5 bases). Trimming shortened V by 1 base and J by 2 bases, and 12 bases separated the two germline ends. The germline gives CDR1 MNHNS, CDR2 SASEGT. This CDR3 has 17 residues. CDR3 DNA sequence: TGTGCCAGCAGTGAAGGAAACGCAGGGACCTATAATTCACCCCTCCACTTT. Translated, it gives CASSEGNAGTYNSPLHF.

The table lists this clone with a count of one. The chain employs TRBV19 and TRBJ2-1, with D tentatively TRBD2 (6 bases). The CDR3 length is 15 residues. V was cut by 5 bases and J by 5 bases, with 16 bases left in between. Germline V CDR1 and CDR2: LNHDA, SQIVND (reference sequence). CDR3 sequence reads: CASSPVTGANNEQFF. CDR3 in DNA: TGTGCCAGTAGTCCCGTGACGGGAGCGAACAATGAGCAGTTCTTC. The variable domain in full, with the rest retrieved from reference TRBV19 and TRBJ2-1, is DGGITQSPKYLFRKEGQNVTLSCEQNLNHDAMYWYRQDPGQGLRLIYYSQIVNDFQKGDIAEGYSVSREKKESFPLTVTSAQKNPTAFYLCASSPVTGANNEQFFGPGTRLTVL.

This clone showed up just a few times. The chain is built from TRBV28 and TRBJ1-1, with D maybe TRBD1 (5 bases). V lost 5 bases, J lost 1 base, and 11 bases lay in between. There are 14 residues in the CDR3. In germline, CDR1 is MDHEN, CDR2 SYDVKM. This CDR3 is CASSPWGGNTEAFF. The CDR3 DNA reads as TGTGCCAGCAGTCCATGGGGGGGGAACACTGAAGCTTTCTTT.

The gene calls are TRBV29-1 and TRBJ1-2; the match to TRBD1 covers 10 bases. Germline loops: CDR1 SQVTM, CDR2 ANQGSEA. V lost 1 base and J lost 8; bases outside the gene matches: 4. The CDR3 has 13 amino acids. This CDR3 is CSVEGWGQGGYTF. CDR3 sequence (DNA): TGCAGCGTTGAAGGGTGGGGACAGGGGGGCTACACCTTC.

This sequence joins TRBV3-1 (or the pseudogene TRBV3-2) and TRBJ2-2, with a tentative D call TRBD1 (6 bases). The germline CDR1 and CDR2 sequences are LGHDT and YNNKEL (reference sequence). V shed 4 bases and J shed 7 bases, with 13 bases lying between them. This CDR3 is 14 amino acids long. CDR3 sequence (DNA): TGTGCCAGCAGCCCCACAGGGCCCGGCGGGGAGCTGTTTTTT. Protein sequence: CASSPTGPGGELFF.

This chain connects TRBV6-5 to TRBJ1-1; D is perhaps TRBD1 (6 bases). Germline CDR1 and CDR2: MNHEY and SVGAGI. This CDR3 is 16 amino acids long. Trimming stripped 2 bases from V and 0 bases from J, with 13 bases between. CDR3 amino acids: CASSYKGVALNTEAFF. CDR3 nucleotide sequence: TGTGCCAGCAGTTACAAGGGGGTAGCCCTGAACACTGAAGCTTTCTTT.

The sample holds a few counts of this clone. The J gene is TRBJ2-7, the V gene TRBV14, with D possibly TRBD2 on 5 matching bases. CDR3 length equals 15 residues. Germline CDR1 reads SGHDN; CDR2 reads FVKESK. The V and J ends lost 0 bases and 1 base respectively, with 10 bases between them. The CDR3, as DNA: TGTGCCAGCAGCCAAGATCCAGCGGTTTCCTACGAGCAGTACTTC. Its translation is CASSQDPAVSYEQYF.

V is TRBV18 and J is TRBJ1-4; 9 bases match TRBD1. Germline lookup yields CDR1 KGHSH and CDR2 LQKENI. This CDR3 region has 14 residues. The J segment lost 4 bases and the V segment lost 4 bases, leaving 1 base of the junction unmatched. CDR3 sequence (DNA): TGTGCCAGCTCACAGGACAGGGGTAATGAAAAACTGTTTTTT. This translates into CASSQDRGNEKLFF.

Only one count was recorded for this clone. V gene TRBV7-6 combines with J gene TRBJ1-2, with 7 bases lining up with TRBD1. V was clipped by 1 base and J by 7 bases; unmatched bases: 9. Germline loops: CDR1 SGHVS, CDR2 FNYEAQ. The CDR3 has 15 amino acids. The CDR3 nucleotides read TGTGCCAGCAGCTTAGGGGTAGGGGGCGTCAGTGGCTACACCTTC. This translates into CASSLGVGGVSGYTF.